The TCR beta chain under discussion was sequenced for a study of long-term antiretroviral therapy in people with HIV. Study-level findings and limits: In HIV, the repertoires covered a tighter span of CDR3 lengths than in controls. With ART, diversity went up but was still lower than in transplant donor controls.

Run at survey level, the immunoSEQ assay was version v3.0. Researchers set sequencing to target about 35,000-55,000 T-cell genomes per sample. Some clones are missing from TCRdb's copy, which holds only in-frame ones; the method was immunoSEQ multiplex PCR. The sample has about 17,000 clones; over 75% are singletons. In germline, CDR1 is SGHNT, CDR2 YYREEE (reference sequence). This CDR3 has 13 amino acids. The V and J ends lost 4 bases and 6 bases respectively, with 13 bases between them. People in the study who had HIV all got their treatment in the United States. Comment on this clone: The antigen remains undetermined.

V usage is TRBV5-4 and J usage is TRBJ1-1; perhaps TRBD1 as D (6 bases). The material was unsorted PBMCs, obtained 0.3 years after starting antiretroviral therapy. The clonotype originates from a young man with HIV. For the CDR3, the DNA is TGTGCCAGCAGCCTACGGACAGATCCTGAAGCTTTCTTT. It codes for CASSLRTDPEAFF. Full variable domain (outside the CDR3, taken from reference TRBV5-4 and TRBJ1-1): ETGVTQSPTHLIKTRGQQVTLRCSSQSGHNTVSWYQQALGQGPQFIFQYYREEENGRGNFPPRFSGLQFPNYSSELNVNALELDDSALYLCASSLRTDPEAFFGQGTRLTVV.